The 28 T cell receptor beta chains reported below all come from one sample, sequenced in a study of blood T cell repertoires in COVID-19. Method: immunoSEQ multiplex PCR; TCRdb's copy keeps in-frame clones and lacks some. The profile shows about 200,000 clones, approximately 81% of them singletons. Sequenced material: peripheral blood. All receptors derive from an elderly woman with acute or convalescent COVID-19.

The V call is TRBV7-2, the J call TRBJ2-2, with a weak D call TRBD2 (6 bases). Per the germline V gene, CDR1 is SGHTA and CDR2 is FQGNSA. The CDR3 loop spans 16 amino acids. Trimming removed 1 base at V and 1 base at J, with 10 bases between. CDR3 DNA sequence: TGTGCCAGCAGCTTAGGTAGCGGAATGAACACCGGGGAGCTGTTTTTT. Protein product: CASSLGSGMNTGELFF.

On this clone: The sample has other DNA sequences that encode this CDR3 too. The V call is TRBV5-1, the J call TRBJ2-7, with 8 bases fitting TRBD2. Unmatched junction bases numbered 3, after V lost 7 bases and J lost 0 bases. CDR1 and CDR2 from the germline V gene are SGHRS and YFSETQ. The CDR3 runs to 13 residues. The CDR3 DNA reads as TGCGCCAGCGGAAGCGGGAGCTCCTACGAGCAGTACTTC. Translating it yields CASGSGSSYEQYF.

This clone was picked up a small number of times. The V gene is TRBV6-5, the J gene TRBJ1-5; TRBD1 matches 10 bases. In germline, CDR1 is MNHEY, CDR2 SVGAGI. The CDR3 loop spans 16 amino acids. The V and J ends lost 2 bases and 2 bases, in that order; junction bases with no gene match: 3. The CDR3 region has the DNA TGTGCCAGCAGTTACGGGACAGGGGTTGGCAATCAGCCCCAGCATTTT. It yields the protein CASSYGTGVGNQPQHF.

The chain links TRBV18 to TRBJ2-2, with a possible D match to TRBD1 (6 bases). Germline CDR1 and CDR2: KGHSH and LQKENI. This CDR3 is 16 amino acids long. Deletions cut 5 bases from V and 5 bases from J, with 18 bases between. The chain's CDR3 is CASSATTGRETGELFF. CDR3 DNA: TGTGCCAGCTCAGCTACCACAGGGAGAGAGACCGGGGAGCTGTTTTTT.

The chain uses TRBV14 and TRBJ1-6; D is perhaps TRBD1 (6 bases). This CDR3 is built from 15 residues. V lost 6 bases to trimming and J lost 10 bases, with 19 bases between them. Germline V lookup: CDR1 SGHDN, CDR2 FVKESK. The CDR3: CASSLGQGTPSPLHF. Here the CDR3 DNA reads TGTGCCAGCAGTTTGGGGCAGGGGACCCCGTCACCCCTCCACTTT.

The rearrangement links TRBV12-3 or TRBV12-4 to TRBJ1-1; 7 bases line up with TRBD1. V lost 6 bases to trimming and J lost 6 bases; unmatched junction nucleotides: 7. This CDR3 has 13 residues. CDR3 in amino acids: CASRSTGAAEAFF. The CDR3 DNA sequence: TGTGCCAGCAGATCAACAGGGGCGGCTGAAGCTTTCTTT.

The rearrangement joins TRBV28 to TRBJ2-7; 7 bases fit TRBD2. This CDR3 is 16 amino acids long. The germline V gene encodes CDR1 MDHEN and CDR2 SYDVKM. Unmatched junction bases numbered 14, after V lost 4 bases and J lost 5 bases. The CDR3 coding sequence is TGTGCCAGCAGTTCCGCCCTGACTAGCCACAGCCACGAGCAGTACTTC. Its protein product is CASSSALTSHSHEQYF.

The chain joins TRBV29-1 to TRBJ2-3, with TRBD2 identical over 9 bases. Germline lookup yields CDR1 SQVTM and CDR2 ANQGSEA. V was clipped by 3 bases and J by 2 bases; unmatched bases: 6. The CDR3 spans 15 residues. Here the CDR3 DNA reads TGCAGCGTTGACCACGCGGGAGGGAACACAGATACGCAGTATTTT. Translating it yields CSVDHAGGNTDTQYF.

The CDR3 protein is CASSESGTGFQPQHF. CDR3 nucleotides: TGTGCCAGCAGTGAATCCGGGACAGGGTTTCAGCCCCAGCATTTT. The chain employs TRBV6-1 and TRBJ1-5, with 9 bases that match TRBD1. Trimming cost V 2 bases and J 6 bases; bases outside gene matches: 5. The CDR3 consists of 15 residues. Germline V lookup: CDR1 MNHNS, CDR2 SASEGT.

J is TRBJ2-6 and V is TRBV28; D is ambiguous. The CDR3 length is 16 residues. Trimming left V 5 bases short and J 0 bases short, with 11 bases between. CDR1 is MDHEN, CDR2 SYDVKM, per germline. This CDR3 is CASSHSYASGANVLTF. CDR3 bases: TGTGCCAGCAGTCACAGTTATGCCTCTGGGGCCAACGTCCTGACTTTC. Based on the CDR3 plus reference TRBV28 and TRBJ2-6, the full variable domain is DVKVTQSSRYLVKRTGEKVFLECVQDMDHENMFWYRQDPGLGLRLIYFSYDVKMKEKGDIPEGYSVSREKKERFSLILESASTNQTSMYLCASSHSYASGANVLTFGAGSRLTVL.

The V call is TRBV3-1 (or the pseudogene TRBV3-2), the J call TRBJ2-1; 8 positions match TRBD2. The CDR3 spans 15 residues. Germline CDR1 is LGHDT and CDR2 is YNNKEL (reference sequence). Germline trimming cut 2 bases from V and 7 bases from J; bases unmatched to any gene: 7. As DNA, the CDR3 is TGTGCCAGCAGCCAACCGGGACTAGAGGTAAATGAGCAGTTCTTC. It translates to CASSQPGLEVNEQFF.

In this sample, this clone turned up once. The genes are TRBV2 and TRBJ2-7; TRBD1 is a possible D gene (6 bases). Germline loops: CDR1 SNHLY, CDR2 FYNNEI. With 5 bases removed from V and 5 bases from J, the gap between germline ends came to 16 bases. This CDR3 region has 14 residues. The CDR3: CASSLTRQVNEQYF. CDR3 coding DNA: TGTGCCAGCAGTCTGACACGACAGGTCAACGAGCAGTACTTC.

The chain is built from TRBV30 and TRBJ2-1, with D maybe TRBD1 (5 bases). CDR3 length: 13 amino acids. The germline V and J ends were trimmed by 7 bases and 7 bases, with 17 bases remaining between them. Germline values: CDR1 GTSNPN, CDR2 SVGIG (reference sequence). DNA of the CDR3: TGTGCCTTATCCAGGGTGCTGGGAAATGAGCAGTTCTTC. Translated, it gives CALSRVLGNEQFF.

V and J are TRBV6-5 and TRBJ1-1; unclear D gene. The CDR3 spans 13 residues. Germline loops: CDR1 MNHEY, CDR2 SVGAGI. The ends were cut back, 2 bases at V and 3 bases at J, with 7 bases in the middle. The CDR3 coding sequence is TGTGCCAGCAGTTACACTAGCCACACTGAAGCTTTCTTT. It specifies CASSYTSHTEAFF.

CDR3 DNA sequence: TGTGCCAGCAGCCAGCGACAGGTAGGAGTAATGAACACTGAAGCTTTCTTT. It codes for CASSQRQVGVMNTEAFF. The chain uses TRBV3-1 (or the pseudogene TRBV3-2) and TRBJ1-1; a weak D match, TRBD1 (6 bases). Trimming left V 3 bases short and J 0 bases short, with 17 bases between. Germline CDR1 reads LGHDT; CDR2 reads YNNKEL (reference sequence). CDR3 length: 17 amino acids.

This clone was observed a single time. The chain combines TRBV28 with TRBJ1-5; the D gene is possibly TRBD1 (5 bases). V lost 6 bases, J lost 4 bases, and 16 bases lay in between. The length of the CDR3 is 15 residues. Germline V lookup: CDR1 MDHEN, CDR2 SYDVKM. As DNA, the CDR3 is TGTGCCAGCAGGGTGGGGGGGTATTTGAATCAGCCCCAGCATTTT. It translates to CASRVGGYLNQPQHF. The variable domain in full, completed from reference TRBV28 and TRBJ1-5, reads DVKVTQSSRYLVKRTGEKVFLECVQDMDHENMFWYRQDPGLGLRLIYFSYDVKMKEKGDIPEGYSVSREKKERFSLILESASTNQTSMYLCASRVGGYLNQPQHFGDGTRLSIL.

The V gene is TRBV28, the J gene TRBJ2-7; D is undetermined. Germline V gene sequence: CDR1 MDHEN, CDR2 SYDVKM. This CDR3 contains 13 residues. The V end was cut by 11 bases, the J end by 2 bases, with 16 bases between. The CDR3 DNA is TGTGCCGCCTCGGATGGAGCGACCTACGAGCAGTACTTC. It translates to CAASDGATYEQYF.

This chain connects TRBV29-1 to TRBJ2-7, with TRBD2 identical over 7 bases. Germline loops: CDR1 SQVTM, CDR2 ANQGSEA. V trimming: 6 bases; J trimming: 7 bases; junction bases outside the gene matches: 6. The CDR3 is made up of 11 amino acids. This CDR3 is CSVGAAGEQYF. Written as DNA, the CDR3 is TGCAGCGTCGGGGCAGCGGGGGAGCAGTACTTC.

The chain couples TRBV7-2 to TRBJ2-1; TRBD2 agrees at 13 bases. The germline V gene encodes CDR1 SGHTA and CDR2 FQGNSA. Trimming took 5 bases from V and 3 from J; bases not matched to a gene: 1. CDR3 length equals 15 residues. The CDR3 DNA sequence: TGTGCCAGCAGCAGACTAGCGGGAGGCTACAATGAGCAGTTCTTC. It is translated as CASSRLAGGYNEQFF. Looking up the rest from reference TRBV7-2 and TRBJ2-1 gives the full variable domain: GAGVSQSPSNKVTEKGKDVELRCDPISGHTALYWYRQSLGQGLEFLIYFQGNSAPDKSGLPSDRFSAERTGGSVSTLTIQRTQQEDSAVYLCASSRLAGGYNEQFFGPGTRLTVL.

The rearrangement joins TRBV2 to TRBJ2-7; 9 nucleotides agree with TRBD2. V lost 7 bases, J lost 5 bases, and 15 bases stayed unmatched. Germline CDR1 and CDR2: SNHLY and FYNNEI. The CDR3 spans 16 residues. CDR3 DNA sequence: TGTGCCAGCACTGACGGAGTAGCGGGAGTTTCCCACGAGCAGTACTTC. Its protein is CASTDGVAGVSHEQYF.

The chain uses TRBV11-2 and TRBJ2-2; D not resolved. Germline V CDR1 and CDR2: SGHAT, FQNNGV. With 5 bases removed from V and 3 bases from J, the gap between germline ends came to 10 bases. This CDR3 comprises 14 residues. For the CDR3, the DNA is TGTGCCAGCAGCCGCTCAGGATACACCGGGGAGCTGTTTTTT. This gives the protein CASSRSGYTGELFF.

The V gene is TRBV5-5, the J gene TRBJ2-1; 9 nucleotides agree with TRBD2. V trimming: 6 bases; J trimming: 0 bases; junction bases outside the gene matches: 7. CDR3 length: 16 residues. Looked up from germline, CDR1 is SGHKS and CDR2 is YYEKEE (reference sequence). The CDR3 sequence is CASNSGRTTSYNEQFF. The CDR3 DNA sequence: TGTGCCAGCAATAGCGGGAGAACCACCTCCTACAATGAGCAGTTCTTC.

This chain joins TRBV5-4 and TRBJ2-5, with 7 bases aligning to TRBD1. The germline gives CDR1 SGHNT, CDR2 YYREEE (reference sequence). Trimming at V came to 0 bases and at J to 3 bases, leaving 8 bases not matched to a gene. This CDR3 has 16 amino acids. The CDR3 sequence is CASSLGGTAKKETQYF. In DNA form, the CDR3 reads TGTGCCAGCAGCTTGGGGGGGACAGCTAAAAAAGAGACCCAGTACTTC.

A few counts support this clone. The CDR3 nucleotides read TGTGCCAGTAGTGTGGGACAGCCCAACGTCCTGACTTTC. Its translation: CASSVGQPNVLTF. The chain links TRBV19 to TRBJ2-6, with TRBD1 matching over 7 bases. Germline V CDR1 and CDR2: LNHDA, SQIVND (reference sequence). The junction had 3 bases not matched to a gene; V was cut back by 5 bases and J by 8 bases. This CDR3 spans 13 amino acids.

The gene calls are TRBV2 and TRBJ1-2, with TRBD1 as a possible D gene (6 bases). CDR3 length equals 14 residues. The V gene's germline CDR1 is SNHLY and CDR2 FYNNEI. Trimming removed 7 bases from V and 4 bases from J, with 16 bases in between. The CDR3 DNA reads as TGTGCCAGCACCCTCCGGGACACTTCCTATGGCTACACCTTC. Residues: CASTLRDTSYGYTF.

The rearrangement uses TRBV12-5 and TRBJ1-1, with TRBD1 as a possible D gene (6 bases). Trimming removed 4 bases at V and 1 base at J, with 13 bases between. The germline gives CDR1 LGHNT, CDR2 FRNRAP. This CDR3 comprises 15 residues. Here the CDR3 reads CASGWGGGPNTEAFF. The CDR3 bases are TGTGCTAGTGGTTGGGGAGGGGGTCCGAACACTGAAGCTTTCTTT. The whole variable domain, remainder taken from reference TRBV12-5 and TRBJ1-1, is DARVTQTPRHKVTEMGQEVTMRCQPILGHNTVFWYRQTMMQGLELLAYFRNRAPLDDSGMPKDRFSAEMPDATLATLKIQPSEPRDSAVYFCASGWGGGPNTEAFFGQGTRLTVV.

J is TRBJ1-2 and V is TRBV5-1; D possibly corresponds to TRBD1 (6 bases). CDR1 is SGHRS and CDR2 is YFSETQ in the germline V gene. The germline V and J ends were trimmed by 0 bases and 3 bases, with 9 bases remaining between them. This CDR3 is 14 amino acids long. The CDR3 here is CASSLARTDYGYTF. For the CDR3, the DNA is TGCGCCAGCAGCTTGGCCAGGACAGACTATGGCTACACCTTC.

V is TRBV4-1 and J is TRBJ1-4; no definite D call. The CDR3 is made up of 13 amino acids. Germline-derived CDR1 and CDR2 are MGHRA and YSYEKL. The germline V and J ends were trimmed by 1 base and 8 bases, with 8 bases remaining between them. The CDR3 here is CASSQAGIEKLFF. CDR3 nucleotides: TGCGCCAGCAGCCAAGCCGGGATCGAAAAACTGTTTTTT.